This T cell receptor (beta chain) was identified in a study of T-cell reconstitution after alpha-beta-depleted transplantation in children listed by TCRdb under 2016. Background for the entire study: T-cell immune reconstitution after TCRalphabeta/CD19-depleted allogeneic hematopoietic cell transplantation in children was quantitatively tracked in the study by means of TCR repertoire profiling.

This clonotype was detected a few times. The target of this receptor is not known. No much larger clonotype is one base removed from it; base qualities were not supplied. Read against the paper, the sample's treatment or condition label means: allogeneic hematopoietic cell transplantation with graft depleted of TCRalphabeta T cells and CD19 B cells. Transplant recipients were children who received TCRalphabeta/CD19-depleted allogeneic hematopoietic cell grafts. General conclusions and limits of the study: In some patients, the high TCRbeta diversity seen at day 60 was put down to recipient T cells and intrathymic progenitors that had survived conditioning. Apparently early alphabetaT-cell count recovery about two months after transplant reportedly relied on only several hundred rapidly expanded clones derived from non-depleted graft cells. The frequencies of hyperexpanded clones fell over the following months, and after one year, T-cell counts and TCRbeta diversity were mostly attributed to newly produced T cells.

V gives up 2 bases and J gives up 3 bases, and the segment between their germline ends measures 14 bases. From its cysteine to its phenylalanine, the CDR3 spans 15 amino acids. CDR3 DNA only is kept here, 45 bases in frame from base 1. The germline V gene specifies SNHLY as CDR1 and FYNNEI as CDR2. The library was obtained by PCR. TCRdb records Illumina HiSeq 2500 as the sequencer. TCR library preparation used molecular barcoding, with unique molecular identifiers applied to normalize quantification of the TCRbeta repertoire. In TCRdb, the public reads were trimmed at Q25 with fastp and aligned with MiXCR, with productive beta chains retained. Each record represents a unique CDR3 protein, reported with the most common genes and DNA among its rows. This sample comprises about 980,000 distinct CDR3 sequences, about 30% of them detected only once. The ten largest account for 25% to 35% of the sample.

Sample: PBMCs, mostly from graft donor cells, taken 360 days after TCRalphabeta/CD19-depleted stem cell transplant. This clonotype originated in a boy less than two years old who had a stem cell transplant for SCID, so the T cells may come from the graft donor. The rearranged chain carries TRBV2 and TRBJ2-7; a weak D assignment points to TRBD1 (6 bases agree). CDR3 protein: CASSEFRDTSYEQYF. The base sequence is TGTGCCAGCAGTGAATTCAGGGACACCAGCTACGAGCAGTACTTC.